This TCR beta chain originates from a study of patients and donors after allogeneic stem cell transplantation. Each CDR3 protein is one row after TCRdb ran MiXCR on the RT-PCR reads. The repertoire holds about a million distinct CDR3 sequences, with more than 15% as singletons. CDR3 length: 14 amino acids. V lost 3 bases to trimming and J lost 5 bases, with 13 bases between them. This clonotype was obtained from a human donor who was either an allogeneic HSCT recipient or a stem cell or donor lymphocyte infusion donor (not recorded which). It is not recorded whose cells these are; they may come from a transplant donor. The sequenced sample was blood, either unsorted or a sorted T cell fraction (not recorded which). J is TRBJ2-5 and V is TRBV12-3 or TRBV12-4; D tentatively reads TRBD1 or TRBD2 (5 bases each). In DNA, the CDR3 is TGTGCCAGCAGTTTCGGGGCAGGGCGGGAGACCCAGTACTTC. Translated, it gives CASSFGAGRETQYF.